The 31 T cell receptor beta chains below all came from one sample that was sequenced in a study of siplizumab effects on memory and regulatory T cells. Profiling relied on immunoSEQ multiplex PCR, and the TCRdb table lists in-frame clones only, not all of them. The sample carries about 120,000 clones, 85% to 95% recorded once. Sequences were obtained from non-Treg CD4+ T cells sorted from blood. The receptor source for this set is a human donor in good health.

V gene TRBV10-3 combines with J gene TRBJ2-7; perhaps TRBD1 as D (6 bases). The germline V gene encodes CDR1 ENHRY and CDR2 SYGVKD. V lost 2 bases and J 3 bases, leaving 11 bases between the germline ends. The CDR3 length is 14 residues. CDR3 amino acids: CAISEGRGYYEQYF. The CDR3 DNA follows: TGTGCCATCAGTGAGGGCAGGGGATACTACGAGCAGTACTTC.

V and J are TRBV18 and TRBJ2-5; 8 bases are a match to TRBD2. This CDR3 is built from 14 residues. Germline assignment: CDR1 KGHSH and CDR2 LQKENI. The junction had 3 bases not matched to a gene; V was cut back by 1 base and J by 5 bases. CDR3 sequence reads: CASSPQRGPETQYF. CDR3 in DNA: TGTGCCAGCTCACCACAGCGGGGGCCGGAGACCCAGTACTTC.

V is TRBV11-2 and J is TRBJ1-1; D unresolved. The CDR3 extends over 13 amino acids. Trimming took 5 bases from V and 3 from J, leaving 10 bases between them. The germline CDR1 and CDR2 sequences are SGHAT and FQNNGV. The CDR3 is CASSPDGHTEAFF. CDR3 DNA sequence: TGTGCCAGCAGCCCCGACGGTCACACTGAAGCTTTCTTT.

The chain is built from TRBV9 and TRBJ1-1, with D uncertain. This CDR3 has 13 amino acids. Germline assignment: CDR1 SGDLS and CDR2 YYNGEE. Trimming stripped 1 base from V and 6 bases from J, with 10 bases between. For the CDR3, the DNA is TGTGCCAGCAGCGTATCTGGGTGGGCTGAAGCTTTCTTT. Its protein is CASSVSGWAEAFF. The whole variable domain, remainder taken from reference TRBV9 and TRBJ1-1, is DSGVTQTPKHLITATGQRVTLRCSPRSGDLSVYWYQQSLDQGLQFLIQYYNGEERAKGNILERFSAQQFPDLHSELNLSSLELGDSALYFCASSVSGWAEAFFGQGTRLTVV.

V is TRBV5-1 and J is TRBJ2-7, with 10 bases lining up with TRBD1. V shed 3 bases, J shed 5 bases, and the junction held 8 bases outside the gene matches. This CDR3 comprises 15 residues. The germline gives CDR1 SGHRS, CDR2 YFSETQ. CDR3 amino acids: CASSYGGTGDHEQYF. CDR3 DNA: TGCGCCAGCAGCTATGGGGGGACAGGGGACCACGAGCAGTACTTC.

In its sample, this clone was seen once. The gene calls are TRBV6-5 and TRBJ1-1; maybe TRBD1 (5 bases). Germline CDR1 MNHEY, CDR2 SVGAGI. V lost 2 bases and J 1 base, leaving 5 bases between the germline ends. The CDR3 is 13 residues long. The CDR3 sequence is CASSYQGNTEAFF. As DNA, the CDR3 is TGTGCCAGCAGTTACCAGGGGAACACTGAAGCTTTCTTT.

The rearrangement uses TRBV10-3 and TRBJ1-2; 7 bases match TRBD1. The length of the CDR3 is 13 residues. The trim removed 6 bases at V and 5 bases at J, leaving 6 bases unmatched. Germline values: CDR1 ENHRY, CDR2 SYGVKD. The CDR3 loop reads CAISGTAFYGYTF. CDR3 bases: TGTGCCATCAGCGGGACAGCCTTTTATGGCTACACCTTC.

The gene calls are TRBV7-2 and TRBJ2-7; maybe TRBD1 (5 bases). CDR3 length: 12 residues. CDR1 SGHTA and CDR2 FQGNSA come from the germline V gene. V was clipped by 5 bases and J by 10 bases, with 15 bases between them. The CDR3 DNA follows: TGTGCCAGCAGCCCTCGGCTAGGACACCAGTACTTC. Protein: CASSPRLGHQYF.

The chain joins TRBV4-1 to TRBJ2-1; 13 positions match TRBD2. Germline V gene data show CDR1 as MGHRA and CDR2 as YSYEKL. With V trimmed by 0 bases and J by 7 bases, 6 bases remained unmatched. This CDR3 is 17 amino acids long. The CDR3 loop is CASSQDFTSGGANEQFF. Here the CDR3 DNA reads TGCGCCAGCAGCCAAGATTTTACTAGCGGGGGGGCAAATGAGCAGTTCTTC.

The CDR3 sequence is CASSPPSGGAESTDTQYF. CDR3 sequence (DNA): TGTGCCAGCAGCCCACCTAGCGGGGGGGCGGAAAGCACAGATACGCAGTATTTT. V is TRBV21-1 and J is TRBJ2-3; TRBD2 reflects the table's D call only, with no check against the DNA. TRBV21-1 is flagged as a pseudogene. CDR3 length equals 18 residues.

The chain carries TRBV25-1 and TRBJ2-7; D gene ambiguous. Trimming cost V 2 bases and J 7 bases, with 12 bases left between them. Looked up from germline, CDR1 is MGHDK and CDR2 is SYGVNS. The CDR3 covers 13 residues. This chain's CDR3 is CASSETPLGEQYF. CDR3 nucleotide sequence: TGTGCCAGCAGTGAAACTCCTCTGGGGGAGCAGTACTTC.

The chain has TRBV19 and TRBJ1-5; D uncertain. Trimming removed 6 bases from V and 0 bases from J, with 9 bases in between. The CDR3 spans 14 residues. Germline V gene data show CDR1 as LNHDA and CDR2 as SQIVND (reference sequence). The CDR3 DNA sequence: TGTGCCAGTAGGACGCTCGATAGCAATCAGCCCCAGCATTTT. Translated: CASRTLDSNQPQHF.

This chain uses TRBV5-6 with TRBJ2-3; 9 positions agree with TRBD1. Germline V gene lookup returns CDR1 SGHDT and CDR2 YYEEEE. The length of the CDR3 is 18 residues. Germline trimming cut 3 bases from V and 6 bases from J; bases unmatched to any gene: 17. In DNA, the CDR3 is TGTGCCAGCAGCTCACCTAAAAGCGTAACAGGGGGCGCGGATACGCAGTATTTT. Protein product: CASSSPKSVTGGADTQYF.

This rearrangement joins TRBV19 to TRBJ2-2, with D hard to call. Per germline, CDR1 LNHDA and CDR2 SQIVND (reference sequence). The V end was cut by 0 bases, the J end by 7 bases, with 9 bases between. This CDR3 spans 14 amino acids. Written as DNA, the CDR3 is TGTGCCAGTAGTATAGATCGGACCGGCGGGGAGCTGTTTTTT. Translated, it gives CASSIDRTGGELFF.

The genes are TRBV13 and TRBJ1-6, with D perhaps TRBD1 (5 bases). Germline V gene lookup returns CDR1 PRHDT and CDR2 FYEKMQ (reference sequence). There are 15 residues in the CDR3. V was pared by 2 bases and J by 10 bases, with 15 bases between. CDR3 nucleotide sequence: TGTGCCAGCAGCTTACGGGGAGGGGCAGGGTCACCCCTCCACTTT. Protein product: CASSLRGGAGSPLHF.

This clone appeared once. V is TRBV2 and J is TRBJ1-4; the D gene is possibly TRBD1 (5 bases). V lost 7 bases and J 3 bases, leaving 30 bases between the germline ends. Germline V gives CDR1 SNHLY, CDR2 FYNNEI. This CDR3 comprises 20 residues. In nucleotides, the CDR3 is TGTGCCAGCAAACCCCTCGTGAGGGACGGATATTCGACGGCTAATGAAAAACTGTTTTTT. Its translation is CASKPLVRDGYSTANEKLFF.

The chain employs TRBV9 and TRBJ2-3; perhaps D is TRBD1 or TRBD2 (6 bases each). V was cut by 4 bases and J by 0 bases, with 12 bases left in between. Germline V gene data show CDR1 as SGDLS and CDR2 as YYNGEE. There are 15 residues in the CDR3. CDR3 bases: TGTGCCAGCAGCAAAACAGGGACTAGCACAGATACGCAGTATTTT. Translating it yields CASSKTGTSTDTQYF.

Turning to this clone: The germline gene is not matched at one end of the junction; a read error may be the cause. This rearrangement joins TRBV18 to TRBJ1-4; weak D call: TRBD1 (6 bases). From germline, CDR1 is KGHSH and CDR2 LQKENI. CDR3 size: 13 residues. The chain's CDR3 is CASSPQGREKLFF. The CDR3 region has the DNA TGTGCCAGCTCCCCACAGGGTCGGGAAAAACTGTTTTTT.

The rearrangement links TRBV5-5 to TRBJ1-5; unclear D gene. The germline V and J ends were trimmed by 0 bases and 1 base, with 8 bases remaining between them. The CDR3 contains 15 residues. The germline V gene encodes CDR1 SGHKS and CDR2 YYEKEE (reference sequence). The CDR3 spells CASSLGPRSNQPQHF. CDR3 DNA sequence: TGTGCCAGCAGCTTGGGACCCCGGAGCAATCAGCCCCAGCATTTT.

The chain joins TRBV12-5 to TRBJ2-7; a weak D match, TRBD1 (6 bases). CDR3 size: 13 residues. The V end lost 2 bases, the J end lost 7 bases, and 12 bases lay between the germline ends. CDR1 and CDR2 (germline): LGHNT, FRNRAP. DNA for the CDR3: TGTGCTAGTGGTTTGCCAGGGGACGGGGAGCAGTACTTC. Protein sequence: CASGLPGDGEQYF. Combining the CDR3 with reference TRBV12-5 and TRBJ2-7 gives the whole variable domain DARVTQTPRHKVTEMGQEVTMRCQPILGHNTVFWYRQTMMQGLELLAYFRNRAPLDDSGMPKDRFSAEMPDATLATLKIQPSEPRDSAVYFCASGLPGDGEQYFGPGTRLTVT.

V is TRBV25-1 and J is TRBJ1-6; 9 positions match TRBD1. Germline-derived CDR1 and CDR2 are MGHDK and SYGVNS. Trimming at V came to 4 bases and at J to 7 bases, leaving 14 bases not matched to a gene. This CDR3 comprises 18 residues. The CDR3 bases are TGTGCCAGCAGTGCCCGACAGACGGACAGGGGATCAAATTCACCCCTCCACTTT. Translation gives CASSARQTDRGSNSPLHF. Combining the CDR3 with reference TRBV25-1 and TRBJ1-6 gives the whole variable domain EADIYQTPRYLVIGTGKKITLECSQTMGHDKMYWYQQDPGMELHLIHYSYGVNSTEKGDLSSESTVSRIRTEHFPLTLESARPSHTSQYLCASSARQTDRGSNSPLHFGNGTRLTVT.

The chain employs TRBV7-9 and TRBJ2-3; TRBD2 matches 12 bases. The J segment lost 0 bases and the V segment lost 0 bases, leaving 7 bases of the junction unmatched. This CDR3 has 19 amino acids. Germline assignment: CDR1 SEHNR and CDR2 FQNEAQ (reference sequence). CDR3 nucleotide sequence: TGTGCCAGCAGCTTAGCGACTAGCGGGGGCCGACTAAGCACAGATACGCAGTATTTT. It codes for CASSLATSGGRLSTDTQYF.

The chain combines TRBV28 with TRBJ1-1; the D is unclear. V shed 6 bases and J shed 9 bases, with 14 bases lying between them. This CDR3 contains 12 residues. Germline CDR1 and CDR2: MDHEN and SYDVKM. The CDR3 sequence: CASSSGVLKAFF. CDR3 sequence (DNA): TGTGCCAGCAGCTCCGGGGTCCTTAAAGCTTTCTTT.

The chain combines TRBV10-3 with TRBJ1-2; no clear D. The V and J ends lost 7 bases and 5 bases respectively, with 14 bases between them. Germline CDR1 ENHRY, CDR2 SYGVKD. CDR3 size: 13 residues. In nucleotides, the CDR3 is TGTGCCATCAATCCTGGGAGAGGGTATGGCTACACCTTC. Its protein is CAINPGRGYGYTF.

The J gene is TRBJ2-2, the V gene TRBV11-1; no clear D. This CDR3 is 17 amino acids long. Trimming took 4 bases from V and 0 from J, leaving 15 bases between them. From germline, CDR1 is SGHAT and CDR2 FQDESV (reference sequence). The CDR3 sequence: CASSSPVERANTGELFF. The CDR3 DNA follows: TGTGCCAGCAGCTCGCCGGTAGAACGGGCGAACACCGGGGAGCTGTTTTTT.

This sequence joins TRBV27 and TRBJ2-7; D possibly corresponds to TRBD2 (5 bases). The CDR3 consists of 15 residues. V dropped 2 bases and J dropped 7 bases, with 18 bases sitting between them. Per the germline V gene, CDR1 is MNHEY and CDR2 is SMNVEV (reference sequence). Written as DNA, the CDR3 is TGTGCCAGCAGTTTAATTTCGGGCAGGCGAGGGGAGCAGTACTTC. It yields the protein CASSLISGRRGEQYF.

This sequence joins TRBV5-1 and TRBJ2-1; 7 bases agree with TRBD1. V dropped 6 bases and J dropped 1; count of bases not matched to a gene: 4. CDR1 and CDR2 (germline): SGHRS, YFSETQ. The CDR3 runs 14 residues. CDR3 nucleotides: TGCGCCAGCACGCCGGGACAGTCCTACAATGAGCAGTTCTTC. This translates into CASTPGQSYNEQFF.

The rearrangement links TRBV19 to TRBJ1-5; TRBD1 agrees at 7 bases. Per germline, CDR1 LNHDA and CDR2 SQIVND (reference sequence). Trimming removed 7 bases from V and 2 bases from J; junction bases left unmatched: 11. CDR3 size: 16 residues. CDR3 sequence: CASNSNQGGGNQPQHF. The CDR3 DNA follows: TGTGCCAGTAACTCAAACCAGGGGGGGGGCAATCAGCCCCAGCATTTT.

This clone appeared once. V and J are TRBV27 and TRBJ1-5; D perhaps matches TRBD1 (5 bases). CDR3 length: 16 residues. V was shortened by 3 bases and J by 4 bases, with 16 bases between the two germline ends. Germline assignment: CDR1 MNHEY and CDR2 SMNVEV (reference sequence). The DNA of the CDR3 is TGTGCCAGCAGTTTGCTGGGCCAGGGATGGAATCAGCCCCAGCATTTT. It codes for CASSLLGQGWNQPQHF.

The chain is built from TRBV2 and TRBJ1-2; the D gene is possibly TRBD1 (5 bases). Germline-derived CDR1 and CDR2 are SNHLY and FYNNEI. The CDR3 has 13 residues. Trimming stripped 3 bases from V and 4 bases from J, with 9 bases between. The DNA of the CDR3 is TGTGCCAGCAGTGAGGAGGGACCCTATGGCTACACCTTC. Translating it yields CASSEEGPYGYTF.

Only one count was recorded for this clone. The V gene is TRBV10-3, the J gene TRBJ1-2, with a tentative D call TRBD1 (5 bases). The V gene lost 6 bases and the J gene lost 3 bases, with 8 bases spanning the gap. The germline V gene encodes CDR1 ENHRY and CDR2 SYGVKD. The CDR3 has 12 amino acids. The CDR3 loop reads CAIRGPHYGYTF. The CDR3 nucleotides read TGTGCCATCAGGGGACCCCACTATGGCTACACCTTC.